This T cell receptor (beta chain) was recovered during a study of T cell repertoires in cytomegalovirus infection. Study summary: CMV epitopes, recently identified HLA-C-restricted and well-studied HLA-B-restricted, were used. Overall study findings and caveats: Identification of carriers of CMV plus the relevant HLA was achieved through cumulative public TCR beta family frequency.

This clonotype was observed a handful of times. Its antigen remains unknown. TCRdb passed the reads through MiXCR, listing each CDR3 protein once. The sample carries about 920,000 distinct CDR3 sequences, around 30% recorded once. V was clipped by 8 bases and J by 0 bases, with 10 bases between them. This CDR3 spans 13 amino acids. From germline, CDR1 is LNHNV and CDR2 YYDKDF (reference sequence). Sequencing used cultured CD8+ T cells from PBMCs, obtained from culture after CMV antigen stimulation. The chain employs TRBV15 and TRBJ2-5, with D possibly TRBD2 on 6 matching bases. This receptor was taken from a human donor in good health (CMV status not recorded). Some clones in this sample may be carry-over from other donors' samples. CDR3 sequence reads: CATGRTYQETQYF. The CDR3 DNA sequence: TGTGCCACCGGGAGGACGTACCAAGAGACCCAGTACTTC.